These T cell receptor beta chains were read from a single sample in a study of blood T cell repertoires in COVID-19. The data were produced by immunoSEQ multiplex PCR, yet TCRdb's version contains in-frame clones alone and is incomplete. The sample holds about 28,000 clones; 88% are singletons and the top ten take around 8%. The sequenced sample consisted of peripheral blood. Receptor source: a man between 60 and 70 years old with COVID-19, enrolled during active disease. The conserved cysteine and the conserved F or W are not part of the CDR3 here.

J	V	CDR3
TRBJ2-7	TRBV2	ASSDFRGYEQY
TRBJ1-5	TRBV28	ASRSQTDNYSNQPQH
TRBJ2-4	TRBV6-1	ASSDDPGSKNIQY
TRBJ1-4	TRBV19	ASSLWGRQSSVGKLF
TRBJ2-1	TRBV9	ASSVGNTEYNEQF
TRBJ2-2	TRBV27	ASSSPEATGELF
TRBJ1-5	TRBV27	ASSLSTGGNQPQH
TRBJ1-5	TRBV30	AWSYPNQPQH
TRBJ2-7	TRBV7-2	ASSPETGSSYEQY
TRBJ1-6	TRBV7-6	ASSLGGGQTANSPLH
TRBJ2-3	TRBV6-6	ASSYLGQGADTQY
TRBJ2-1	TRBV27	ASSGLASVEQF
TRBJ2-1	TRBV28	ASSLLWGGGEHEQF
TRBJ2-3	TRBV18	ASSPQGTDTQY
TRBJ1-6	TRBV3-1/TRBV3-2	ASSQVEHNSPLH
TRBJ2-7	TRBV6-2/TRBV6-3	ASSYGLSANPFPEQY
TRBJ1-2	TRBV20-1	SASGDRGSGYT
TRBJ1-2	TRBV9	ASSVGTSTNYGYT
TRBJ2-1	TRBV28	ASTKRTGAAYNEQF
TRBJ2-3	TRBV6-5	ASLSRQGDTDTQY
TRBJ1-5	TRBV4-3	ASSQDLGGVGQPQH